Shown below are 25 T cell receptor beta chains from a single sample sequenced in a study of CD8+ T cells in alopecia areata. Treatment indicated: oral pan-JAK inhibitor, 5-10 mg twice daily. cDNA serving as the sequencing template came from extracted, reverse transcribed RNA. Assay used: immunoSEQ multiplex PCR; TCRdb lists only in-frame clones, some missing. The table includes some 220,000 clones, about 50% detected once. Material: CD4+ T cells sorted from blood, obtained at week 4, from a patient treated with tofacitinib. These receptors were obtained from a human donor with alopecia areata.

This clone was counted only a few times. The rearrangement joins TRBV11-1 to TRBJ2-1, with D tentatively TRBD2 (5 bases). Germline loops: CDR1 SGHAT, CDR2 FQDESV (reference sequence). This CDR3 is 15 amino acids long. V lost 3 bases, J lost 7 bases, and 16 bases lay in between. The CDR3 DNA sequence: TGTGCCAGCAGCTTGTCGTGGGCGCAGCGGAATGAGCAGTTCTTC. The encoded protein is CASSLSWAQRNEQFF. Filled out from reference TRBV11-1 and TRBJ2-1, the complete variable domain reads EAEVAQSPRYKITEKSQAVAFWCDPISGHATLYWYRQILGQGPELLVQFQDESVVDDSQLPKDRFSAERLKGVDSTLKIQPAELGDSAMYLCASSLSWAQRNEQFFGPGTRLTVL.

In the case of this clone: Germline and junction disagree at one end, which may indicate a read error. The V call is TRBV2, the J call TRBJ2-1, with D maybe TRBD1 (5 bases). CDR3 size: 12 residues. Germline CDR1 reads SNHLY; CDR2 reads FYNNEI. CDR3 sequence (DNA): TGTGCCAGCAGTGAAGAGCGCAGGGAAGTGGTCTTC. Residues: CASSEERREVVF. The entire variable domain, with the rest obtained from reference TRBV2 and TRBJ2-1, is as follows: EPEVTQTPSHQVTQMGQEVILRCVPISNHLYFYWYRQILGQKVEFLVSFYNNEISEKSEIFDDQFSVERPDGSNFTLKIRSTKLEDSAMYFCASSEERREVVFGPGTRLTVL.

The count of this clone is one. The chain links TRBV29-1 to TRBJ1-2; D gene ambiguous. V gave up 4 bases and J gave up 3 bases, with 6 bases separating them. Per the germline V gene, CDR1 is SQVTM and CDR2 is ANQGSEA. CDR3 length: 11 residues. CDR3 sequence: CSVGADYGYTF. The CDR3 DNA is TGCAGCGTTGGGGCCGACTATGGCTACACCTTC.

V and J are TRBV30 and TRBJ2-2; 16 bases are a match to TRBD2. The V segment lost 3 bases and the J segment 13 bases; nucleotides outside the gene matches: 5. This CDR3 contains 14 residues. The germline gives CDR1 GTSNPN, CDR2 SVGIG (reference sequence). The CDR3, as DNA: TGTGCCTGGAGCGGGACTAGCGGGGGGGCGAGGCTGTTTTTT. This codes for CAWSGTSGGARLFF.

The V and J genes are TRBV2 and TRBJ1-4; possible D gene TRBD1, 5 bases. Trimming removed 6 bases from V and 3 bases from J, with 11 bases in between. Germline lookup yields CDR1 SNHLY and CDR2 FYNNEI. This CDR3 comprises 14 residues. The CDR3: CASSPGTSNEKLFF. The CDR3 DNA sequence: TGTGCCAGCAGCCCCGGGACGTCTAATGAAAAACTGTTTTTT.

The J gene is TRBJ2-3, the V gene TRBV27, with TRBD1 matching 8 bases. This CDR3 contains 15 residues. Looked up from germline, CDR1 is MNHEY and CDR2 is SMNVEV (reference sequence). The junction had 4 bases not matched to a gene; V was cut back by 4 bases and J by 1 base. CDR3 DNA: TGTGCCAGCAGTTCCGCGGACAGGGGCACAGATACGCAGTATTTT. Translation: CASSSADRGTDTQYF.

This clone was counted between two and nine times. This rearrangement joins TRBV15 to TRBJ2-5; D is perhaps TRBD2 (5 bases). This CDR3 comprises 14 residues. The V gene lost 3 bases and the J gene lost 5 bases, with 13 bases spanning the gap. Germline V gene lookup returns CDR1 LNHNV and CDR2 YYDKDF (reference sequence). The CDR3 is CATSSFGSGETQYF. The CDR3 DNA reads as TGTGCCACCAGCAGTTTCGGATCGGGGGAGACCCAGTACTTC.

A remark on this clone: Within the sample, other DNA sequences also encode this same CDR3. The chain uses TRBV29-1 and TRBJ2-6; D is ambiguous. The germline V gene encodes CDR1 SQVTM and CDR2 ANQGSEA. The V and J ends lost 6 bases and 1 base respectively, with 10 bases between them. The CDR3 loop spans 14 amino acids. CDR3 sequence reads: CSVRGLSGANVLTF. The CDR3 bases are TGCAGCGTCCGTGGGCTTTCTGGGGCCAACGTCCTGACTTTC.

The chain is built from TRBV25-1 and TRBJ1-2; no reliable D call. Germline CDR1 and CDR2: MGHDK and SYGVNS. The CDR3 loop spans 13 amino acids. Trimming stripped 3 bases from V and 7 bases from J, with 12 bases between. The CDR3 is CASSDVSYRGYTF. The DNA for the CDR3 is TGTGCCAGCAGTGATGTGAGTTACCGTGGCTACACCTTC.

In this sample, this clone turned up a few times. V gene TRBV11-2 combines with J gene TRBJ1-1, with TRBD1 as a possible D gene (5 bases). CDR1 is SGHAT, CDR2 FQNNGV, per germline. The CDR3 extends over 14 amino acids. Trimming took off 4 bases at V and 0 bases at J, with 9 bases between the two ends. The CDR3, as DNA: TGTGCCAGCAGCTCTTCGACAGTGAACACTGAAGCTTTCTTT. This translates into CASSSSTVNTEAFF.

This clone occurred a few times. The genes are TRBV10-3 and TRBJ1-1; D gene uncertain. The CDR3 runs 16 residues. CDR1 and CDR2 (germline): ENHRY, SYGVKD. V lost 4 bases, J lost 0 bases, and 15 bases lay in between. The CDR3 loop is CAISVSTLTMNTEAFF. Written as DNA, the CDR3 is TGTGCCATCAGTGTGTCGACACTTACAATGAACACTGAAGCTTTCTTT.

The rearrangement uses TRBV6-1 and TRBJ2-7, with D possibly being TRBD1 or TRBD2 (6 bases each). CDR3 size: 14 residues. CDR1 is MNHNS and CDR2 is SASEGT in the germline V gene. The CDR3 sequence: CASPRDTAFYEQYF. The DNA of the CDR3 is TGTGCAAGCCCGCGGGACACGGCCTTCTACGAGCAGTACTTC.

The rearrangement joins TRBV6-6 to TRBJ1-1; D unresolved. Trimming cost V 1 base and J 2 bases, with 8 bases left between them. The CDR3 extends over 14 amino acids. Germline V gene sequence: CDR1 MNHNY, CDR2 SVGAGI (reference sequence). CDR3 residues: CASSYYGENTEAFF. For the CDR3, the DNA is TGTGCCAGCAGTTACTATGGGGAAAACACTGAAGCTTTCTTT.

The sample holds one count of this clone. The chain carries TRBV29-1 and TRBJ1-2, with no clear D. V was trimmed by 5 bases and J by 0 bases, leaving 13 bases between them. CDR3 length: 14 residues. The V gene's germline CDR1 is SQVTM and CDR2 ANQGSEA. This chain's CDR3 is CSVTPALTNYGYTF. The CDR3 DNA reads as TGCAGCGTTACACCCGCCCTCACTAACTATGGCTACACCTTC.

This clone came up once. The chain combines TRBV23-1 with TRBJ1-2; TRBD1 matches 7 bases. TRBV23-1 is annotated as an ORF whose role is uncertain. The V segment lost 4 bases and the J segment 7 bases; nucleotides outside the gene matches: 6. There are 13 residues in the CDR3. CDR3 loop: CASSRRQGGGYTF. The CDR3 nucleotides read TGCGCCAGCAGTCGCCGACAGGGAGGTGGCTACACCTTC.

This clone has a handful of counts. The V and J genes are TRBV28 and TRBJ1-1; D is possibly TRBD1 (5 bases). Deletions cut 4 bases from V and 6 bases from J, with 15 bases between. The V gene's germline CDR1 is MDHEN and CDR2 SYDVKM. The CDR3 sequence is 14 residues long. The CDR3 here is CASSYRLRGAEAFF. The CDR3 bases are TGTGCCAGCAGTTACCGACTTCGGGGGGCTGAAGCTTTCTTT.

In its sample, this clone was seen a few times. The J gene is TRBJ1-1, the V gene TRBV25-1; D may be TRBD1 (6 bases). CDR3 length equals 12 residues. Germline V gene sequence: CDR1 MGHDK, CDR2 SYGVNS. V lost 9 bases, J lost 1 base, and 9 bases lay in between. The CDR3, as DNA: TGTGCCAGTAAACAGGGGAACACTGAAGCTTTCTTT. Translation gives CASKQGNTEAFF.

V is TRBV5-1 and J is TRBJ2-3; 7 nucleotides align to TRBD2. The V gene end was trimmed by 0 bases and the J gene end by 4 bases; junction bases not matched to a gene: 2. This CDR3 is 14 amino acids long. CDR1 and CDR2 from the germline V gene are SGHRS and YFSETQ. CDR3 region: CASSLEAGADTQYF. For the CDR3, the DNA is TGCGCCAGCAGCTTGGAGGCGGGGGCAGATACGCAGTATTTT.

This chain connects TRBV6-5 to TRBJ2-7; TRBD1 is a possible D gene (7 bases). CDR1 and CDR2 from the germline V gene are MNHEY and SVGAGI. V gave up 2 bases and J gave up 2 bases, with 13 bases separating them. This CDR3 has 15 amino acids. The CDR3 spells CASSYTAGQPYEQYF. DNA for the CDR3: TGTGCCAGCAGTTACACGGCGGGACAGCCCTACGAGCAGTACTTC.

The rearrangement links TRBV7-2 to TRBJ1-6; unclear D gene. Germline lookup yields CDR1 SGHTA and CDR2 FQGNSA. The CDR3 runs 16 residues. Deletions cut 5 bases from V and 7 bases from J, with 18 bases between. CDR3 DNA sequence: TGTGCCAGCAGCCCGCCGGGGAGCCTTACCAATTCACCCCTCCACTTT. Its protein product is CASSPPGSLTNSPLHF. Together with reference TRBV7-2 and TRBJ1-6, the CDR3 gives the full variable domain: GAGVSQSPSNKVTEKGKDVELRCDPISGHTALYWYRQSLGQGLEFLIYFQGNSAPDKSGLPSDRFSAERTGGSVSTLTIQRTQQEDSAVYLCASSPPGSLTNSPLHFGNGTRLTVT.

This clone was found many times. The gene calls are TRBV27 and TRBJ1-3; D remains unclear. Germline V lookup: CDR1 MNHEY, CDR2 SMNVEV (reference sequence). V was trimmed by 10 bases and J by 4 bases, leaving 14 bases between them. CDR3 length: 13 amino acids. CDR3 in amino acids: CATGPVPGNTIYF. CDR3 coding DNA: TGTGCCACCGGCCCGGTCCCCGGAAACACCATATATTTT.

V is TRBV29-1 and J is TRBJ1-2; maybe TRBD1 (6 bases). Germline loops: CDR1 SQVTM, CDR2 ANQGSEA. V lost 1 base, J lost 0 bases, and 9 bases lay in between. This CDR3 is 14 amino acids long. The CDR3 DNA follows: TGCAGCGTTGAAGGGACAGCCTCTAACTATGGCTACACCTTC. Protein sequence: CSVEGTASNYGYTF.

The CDR3 sequence is CACTDTQYF. As DNA, the CDR3 is TGTGCCTGCACAGATACGCAGTATTTT. This chain joins TRBV21-1 and TRBJ2-3. TRBV21-1 has pseudogene status. The CDR3 has 9 amino acids.

This clone showed up just a few times. This chain connects TRBV7-2 to TRBJ2-1, with no clear D. Trimming took 7 bases from V and 6 from J, leaving 10 bases between them. The CDR3 is 12 residues long. Germline V gene data show CDR1 as SGHTA and CDR2 as FQGNSA. The chain's CDR3 is CASTLLSNEQFF. CDR3 DNA: TGTGCCAGCACCCTTTTGAGCAATGAGCAGTTCTTC.

This chain joins TRBV2 and TRBJ2-3; no firm D call. Germline loops: CDR1 SNHLY, CDR2 FYNNEI. The V and J ends lost 7 bases and 5 bases respectively, with 10 bases between them. The CDR3 contains 12 residues. The CDR3 loop is CASTQDEDTQYF. CDR3 DNA: TGTGCCAGCACCCAGGATGAAGATACGCAGTATTTT. The full variable domain, completed using reference TRBV2 and TRBJ2-3, is EPEVTQTPSHQVTQMGQEVILRCVPISNHLYFYWYRQILGQKVEFLVSFYNNEISEKSEIFDDQFSVERPDGSNFTLKIRSTKLEDSAMYFCASTQDEDTQYFGPGTRLTVL.